These 5 T cell receptor beta chains were all obtained from the same sample, sequenced in a study of early T cells in non-severe SARS-CoV-2 infection. TCRdb analysed the 5' RACE reads with MiXCR anew, one entry per CDR3 protein. The sample contains over 60,000 distinct CDR3 sequences, about 12% of which appear only once. Sequenced material: whole blood. The receptor set was obtained from an adult who was a healthcare worker with PCR-confirmed SARS-CoV-2 infection or an uninfected control (not recorded which).

The rearrangement links TRBV6-5 to TRBJ1-6; D remains unclear. The CDR3 consists of 15 residues. Between the trimmed V and J ends, which lost 0 bases and 4 bases, there was a span of 7 bases. Germline CDR1 is MNHEY and CDR2 is SVGAGI. The CDR3 nucleotides are TGTGCCAGCAGTTACTCAGACCCTTATAATTCACCCCTCCACTTT. Translating gives CASSYSDPYNSPLHF.

In regard to this clonotype: Germline and junction disagree at one end, which may indicate a read error. V usage is TRBV2 and J usage is TRBJ1-4, with D possibly being TRBD1 (6 bases). The CDR3 totals 15 residues. Germline lookup yields CDR1 SNHLY and CDR2 FYNNEI. The CDR3 bases are TGTGTCAGCAGTCGAATAGACAGGCCTAATGAAAAACTGTTTTTT. Encoded protein: CVSSRIDRPNEKLFF.

There are a few counts of this clonotype. The rearrangement links TRBV7-3 to TRBJ1-2; 10 bases line up with TRBD1. The J segment lost 6 bases and the V segment lost 5 bases, leaving 6 bases of the junction unmatched. Germline assignment: CDR1 SGHTA and CDR2 FQGTGA. The CDR3 has 14 residues. CDR3 sequence reads: CASSLSGTGDGYTF. The CDR3 DNA follows: TGTGCCAGCAGCCTCTCCGGGACAGGGGATGGCTACACCTTC. The whole variable domain, remainder taken from reference TRBV7-3 and TRBJ1-2, is GAGVSQTPSNKVTEKGKYVELRCDPISGHTALYWYRQSLGQGPEFLIYFQGTGAADDSGLPNDRFFAVRPEGSVSTLKIQRTERGDSAVYLCASSLSGTGDGYTFGSGTRLTVV.

Many counts were recorded for this clonotype. The genes are TRBV20-1 and TRBJ1-2; D uncertain. V was cut by 6 bases and J by 8 bases, with 19 bases left in between. The germline V gene has CDR1 DFQATT and CDR2 SNEGSKA (reference sequence). The CDR3 has 13 amino acids. The DNA for the CDR3 is TGCAGTGCCCCCGCCGGGGTCTTTAAGGGCTACACCTTC. Amino acids: CSAPAGVFKGYTF.

This clonotype was counted many times. V is TRBV25-1 and J is TRBJ1-2, with D maybe TRBD1 (5 bases). Per germline, CDR1 MGHDK and CDR2 SYGVNS. The CDR3 covers 12 residues. The V end was cut by 3 bases, the J end by 8 bases, with 10 bases between. The DNA of the CDR3 is TGTGCCAGCAGTGAGAGGGGATGGGGCTACACCTTC. It specifies CASSERGWGYTF.